This T cell receptor beta chain emerged from a study of blood T cell repertoires in COVID-19. Study in general: The samples span acute and convalescent COVID-19 from the United States, Italy and Spain. PBMCs, B-cell-depleted T cells, or T cells were the source of the cDNA or gDNA that made up the material.

In the original analysis: From reference gene primer amplification, estimates of nucleated cell counts were derived. The table came from immunoSEQ multiplex PCR; TCRdb's copy has only in-frame clones and leaves some out. The V and J calls and clone size come from that table; D and trimming were worked out from the DNA. The table lists under 100,000 clones, 90% of them singletons, with around 5.1% in the top ten. The V and J ends lost 7 bases and 4 bases, in that order; junction bases with no gene match: 5. In germline, CDR1 is SNHLY, CDR2 FYNNEI. This CDR3 has 14 amino acids. This TCR was sampled from a man in his fifties or sixties with acute or convalescent COVID-19. V usage is TRBV2 and J usage is TRBJ1-3; 9 bases agree with TRBD1. Sequenced material: peripheral blood. CDR3 bases: TGTGCCAGCAAACAGGGGGCGGGCGGAAACACCATATATTTT. Translation gives CASKQGAGGNTIYF.